These 23 T cell receptor beta chains originate from one sample sequenced in a study of T-cell memory formation after mild COVID-19. TCRdb re-derived calls from the 5' RACE reads in MiXCR, one entry per CDR3 protein. Of roughly 600,000 distinct CDR3 sequences detected, approximately 19% appear once; the ten largest clones hold 9.5% to 15%. Sequenced material: PBMCs or a T cell subset sorted from them (not recorded which). The receptors shown here come from an adult woman who had mild COVID-19 (a few samples of this study predate the infection). Cell type and time point are not known.

The rearrangement joins TRBV12-3 or TRBV12-4 to TRBJ2-5; TRBD2 matches 8 bases. V was pared by 3 bases and J by 4 bases, with 10 bases of the junction left unmatched. The CDR3 consists of 16 residues. The CDR3 spells CASSLGSGVVGETQYF. The CDR3 nucleotides are TGTGCCAGCAGTTTGGGTAGCGGGGTGGTCGGAGAGACCCAGTACTTC.

This clonotype was found a few times. The V call is TRBV7-8, the J call TRBJ2-5, with 9 nucleotides matching TRBD2. The junction had 4 bases not matched to a gene; V was cut back by 0 bases and J by 2 bases. This CDR3 has 16 residues. CDR1 SGHVS and CDR2 FQNEAQ come from the germline V gene. The CDR3 is CASSLALAGIQETQYF. The DNA for the CDR3 is TGTGCCAGCAGCTTAGCTCTAGCGGGGATACAAGAGACCCAGTACTTC.

There are many counts of this clonotype. V and J are TRBV7-2 and TRBJ1-4; TRBD1 aligns across 10 bases. Trimming removed 4 bases from V and 8 bases from J; junction bases left unmatched: 4. The length of the CDR3 is 14 residues. Germline loops: CDR1 SGHTA, CDR2 FQGNSA. The CDR3 spells CASSSRTGGEKLFF. The CDR3 coding sequence is TGTGCCAGCAGCTCCCGGACAGGGGGGGAAAAACTGTTTTTT.

A few counts support this clonotype. The chain combines TRBV4-3 with TRBJ1-2; D call uncertain. Germline CDR1 LGHNA, CDR2 YSLEER. CDR3 length: 14 amino acids. Trimming removed 4 bases from V and 3 bases from J, with 12 bases in between. This CDR3 reads CASSPSAGYYGYTF. DNA for the CDR3: TGCGCCAGCAGCCCGTCGGCGGGGTACTATGGCTACACCTTC.

There are a few counts of this clonotype. V is TRBV12-3 or TRBV12-4 and J is TRBJ1-6; no clear D gene. The CDR3 loop spans 14 amino acids. Trimming took 8 bases from V and 5 from J, leaving 13 bases between them. The CDR3 DNA is TGTGCCAGCGCAACAGCGTTGGATAATTCACCCCTCCACTTT. Translated: CASATALDNSPLHF.

There are a few counts of this clonotype. The chain joins TRBV5-1 to TRBJ2-1; D may be TRBD1 (6 bases). Per germline, CDR1 SGHRS and CDR2 YFSETQ. The CDR3 contains 15 residues. Deletions cut 2 bases from V and 7 bases from J, with 16 bases between. The CDR3 region has the DNA TGCGCCAGCAGCTTAACCCTAGCCCAGGGGAATGAGCAGTTCTTC. It codes for CASSLTLAQGNEQFF.

The V gene is TRBV5-1, the J gene TRBJ2-5; a possible D gene is TRBD1 (5 bases). V lost 3 bases, J lost 2 bases, and 14 bases lay in between. Germline loops: CDR1 SGHRS, CDR2 YFSETQ. The CDR3 has 15 amino acids. CDR3 nucleotides: TGCGCCAGCAGCTCAGCCTGGACACCTCAAGAGACCCAGTACTTC. This translates into CASSSAWTPQETQYF.

There are a few counts of this clonotype. The genes are TRBV3-1 and TRBJ2-6; 7 bases line up with TRBD2. This CDR3 is built from 18 residues. Germline lookup yields CDR1 LGHDT and CDR2 YNNKEL (reference sequence). The junction had 10 bases not matched to a gene; V was cut back by 1 base and J by 4 bases. The CDR3 loop is CASSQGPLAEFGANVLTF. The CDR3 DNA reads as TGTGCCAGCAGCCAAGGTCCTCTAGCGGAGTTCGGGGCCAACGTCCTGACTTTC.

The V call is TRBV5-5, the J call TRBJ1-5; unclear D gene. V was pared by 4 bases and J by 7 bases, with 15 bases between. The germline gives CDR1 SGHKS, CDR2 YYEKEE (reference sequence). CDR3 length: 14 amino acids. The DNA for the CDR3 is TGTGCCAGCAGCCTGAACGGGCTCAACCAGCCCCAGCATTTT. This gives the protein CASSLNGLNQPQHF.

The chain combines TRBV4-1 with TRBJ1-3, with D uncertain. CDR3 length equals 16 residues. Germline V gene lookup returns CDR1 MGHRA and CDR2 YSYEKL. V shed 4 bases and J shed 2 bases, with 15 bases lying between them. The CDR3: CASSRWALLTGNTIYF. Here the CDR3 DNA reads TGCGCCAGCAGCCGCTGGGCTTTACTAACTGGAAACACCATATATTTT.

This clonotype occurred many times. The gene calls are TRBV7-2 and TRBJ2-1, with TRBD2 matching over 8 bases. V was clipped by 2 bases and J by 2 bases; unmatched bases: 2. Germline CDR1 is SGHTA and CDR2 is FQGNSA. The CDR3 consists of 15 residues. CDR3 in DNA: TGTGCCAGCAGCTTAAGGCGGGAGGCCTACAATGAGCAGTTCTTC. It yields the protein CASSLRREAYNEQFF.

The chain links TRBV24-1 to TRBJ2-3, with 7 positions matching TRBD2. Looked up from germline, CDR1 is KGHDR and CDR2 is SFDVKD. This CDR3 spans 14 amino acids. Trimming took 9 bases from V and 1 from J; bases not matched to a gene: 6. The CDR3: CATQGGRRTDTQYF. The CDR3, as DNA: TGTGCCACCCAGGGAGGGAGACGCACAGATACGCAGTATTTT.

The gene calls are TRBV7-2 and TRBJ1-1, with D uncertain. Trimming took off 2 bases at V and 0 bases at J, with 13 bases between the two ends. Germline assignment: CDR1 SGHTA and CDR2 FQGNSA. The CDR3 is 16 residues long. The CDR3 nucleotides are TGTGCCAGCAGCTTAACGTCGGGCCTCCTGAACACTGAAGCTTTCTTT. It codes for CASSLTSGLLNTEAFF.

The rearrangement links TRBV6-5 to TRBJ1-1, with TRBD1 identical over 7 bases. The germline CDR1 and CDR2 sequences are MNHEY and SVGAGI. V shed 5 bases, J shed 3 bases, and the junction held 9 bases outside the gene matches. This CDR3 is built from 15 residues. The CDR3 DNA is TGTGCCAGCAGTGCCATTGACAGGGTCGACACTGAAGCTTTCTTT. It encodes CASSAIDRVDTEAFF.

In the case of this clonotype: Mismatch with germline at one junction end may stem from a read error. This chain uses TRBV29-1 with TRBJ1-2; the D is unclear. Germline CDR1 and CDR2: SQVTM and ANQGSEA. The CDR3 covers 13 residues. The CDR3 bases are TGCAGAGTTGCGGATGATAGATTCTATGGCTACACCTTC. Protein product: CRVADDRFYGYTF.

This clonotype turned up a few times. The chain's CDR3 is CASSLHSNRGGEFF. The CDR3 nucleotides read TGTGCCAGCAGCCTCCACTCAAACAGGGGCGGGGAGTTCTTC. This chain joins TRBV7-9 and TRBJ2-1; maybe TRBD1 (7 bases). Germline-derived CDR1 and CDR2 are SEHNR and FQNEAQ (reference sequence). The CDR3 runs 14 residues. Trimming removed 5 bases at V and 14 bases at J, with 22 bases between.

This clonotype occurred once. This chain joins TRBV6-5 and TRBJ2-7, with TRBD2 identical over 8 bases. This CDR3 has 12 residues. The ends lost 7 bases at V and 3 bases at J; junction bases unmatched: 2. Germline V gives CDR1 MNHEY, CDR2 SVGAGI. This chain's CDR3 is CASTGGDYEQYF. In nucleotides, the CDR3 is TGTGCCAGCACGGGGGGGGACTACGAGCAGTACTTC.

The chain joins TRBV5-1 to TRBJ2-7; D is unresolved. V was clipped by 2 bases and J by 6 bases, with 12 bases between them. Germline CDR1 SGHRS, CDR2 YFSETQ. The CDR3 extends over 13 amino acids. CDR3 in DNA: TGCGCCAGCAGCTTAGGGAACGGTTTCGAGCAGTACTTC. It translates to CASSLGNGFEQYF.

The chain combines TRBV3-1 with TRBJ2-2; D is possibly TRBD2 (6 bases). CDR3 length: 15 amino acids. Trimming removed 1 base at V and 7 bases at J, with 13 bases between. CDR1 is LGHDT and CDR2 is YNNKEL in the germline V gene (reference sequence). The CDR3 DNA sequence: TGTGCCAGCAGCCAAGGATTGGGGAGGAACGGGGAGCTGTTTTTT. It is translated as CASSQGLGRNGELFF.

A few counts support this clonotype. The CDR3 DNA follows: TGTGCCAGCACCTACAGGGAAAACGAGCAGTACTTC. Residues: CASTYRENEQYF. The chain joins TRBV28 to TRBJ2-7; tentatively, D is TRBD1 (6 bases). CDR1 and CDR2 from the germline V gene are MDHEN and SYDVKM. The CDR3 runs 12 residues. Trimming pared 7 bases from V and 5 bases from J, leaving 12 bases between.

The rearrangement links TRBV9 to TRBJ1-1; maybe TRBD1 (5 bases). Trimming took off 0 bases at V and 0 bases at J, with 9 bases between the two ends. This CDR3 is built from 15 residues. Per germline, CDR1 SGDLS and CDR2 YYNGEE. The CDR3 reads CASSVGSGMNTEAFF. The CDR3, as DNA: TGTGCCAGCAGCGTAGGTTCAGGGATGAACACTGAAGCTTTCTTT.

This sequence joins TRBV3-1 and TRBJ2-7; D gene unclear. Trimming stripped 6 bases from V and 5 bases from J, with 8 bases between. The CDR3 covers 11 residues. Germline CDR1 is LGHDT and CDR2 is YNNKEL (reference sequence). The CDR3 coding sequence is TGTGCCAGCAGTGATTACGACGAGCAGTACTTC. Translating it yields CASSDYDEQYF.

This clonotype was seen a few times. The chain is built from TRBV19 and TRBJ2-7; D is ambiguous. This CDR3 is 13 amino acids long. Trimming removed 7 bases at V and 4 bases at J, with 14 bases between. Germline V lookup: CDR1 LNHDA, CDR2 SQIVND (reference sequence). In DNA, the CDR3 is TGTGCCAGTAAAGGGAACGGGCAGTACGAGCAGTACTTC. It specifies CASKGNGQYEQYF.